This entry features one T cell receptor (beta chain) sequence. This entry comes from a study of blood T cell repertoires in COVID-19. Study-level information: The study drew acute and convalescent COVID-19 samples from the United States, Italy and Spain.

Authors' analysis steps: Researchers report that nucleated cell counts were estimated from reference gene primer amplification. Using immunoSEQ multiplex PCR, the repertoire was profiled, and TCRdb retains in-frame clones only, with some absent. V and J calls and clone size follow that table, whereas D and trimming were derived from the DNA. This table holds about 180,000 clones, approximately 86% found once. This TCR came from a woman under 40 with active or convalescent COVID-19. The sequenced material came from peripheral blood.

CDR3 DNA: TGTGCCAGCAGCTTTACTTCTGATGAGCAGTTCTTC. Residues: CASSFTSDEQFF. The V and J genes are TRBV5-6 and TRBJ2-1, with D hard to call. Per germline, CDR1 SGHDT and CDR2 YYEEEE. V was clipped by 2 bases and J by 8 bases, with 8 bases between them. CDR3 length equals 12 residues.